The sample holds many counts of the clone carrying this T cell receptor beta chain. This record belongs to a study of T cells in Graves' hyperthyroidism and ophthalmopathy. For the study at large: Specimen type is peripheral blood, collected at initial diagnosis prior to any treatment.

Uncontrolled infection, other autoimmune disease, pregnancy or lactation excluded patients. In making diagnoses, clinical symptoms, serum thyroxine and TRAb, thyroid ultrasound and orbital computed tomography were all used. PBMCs were obtained from 10 ml fresh peripheral blood. This CDR3 contains 14 residues. Germline lookup yields CDR1 SEHNR and CDR2 FQNEAQ (reference sequence). V lost 4 bases and J lost 6, with 15 bases in between. Template material for amplifying TCR beta CDR3 regions consisted of RNA transcripts. The HTBI primer set served for first-round RT-PCR of the TCR CDR3. TCRdb analysed the multiplex PCR reads with MiXCR anew, one entry per CDR3 protein. The sample records hundreds of thousands of distinct CDR3 sequences, about 35% being singletons.

This TCR was sampled from a middle-aged woman with Graves' hyperthyroidism. The V call is TRBV7-9, the J call TRBJ1-2; possibly TRBD1 for D (6 bases). Sequences were obtained from blood. CDR3 bases: TGTGCCAGCAGCTCGATGACGGGGGCAAATGGCTACACCTTC. This translates into CASSSMTGANGYTF.